The entry below describes one T cell receptor beta chain. Its antigen is unknown. The table came from immunoSEQ multiplex PCR; TCRdb's copy has only in-frame clones and leaves some out. This table holds approximately 25,000 clones, about nine tenths found once. The entry originates in a study of T cells in localized non-small cell lung cancer. Broader study findings: Uninvolved adjacent lung showed higher T cell clonality than tumor. Turning up in adjacent lung were a median roughly 59 of the top 100 tumor clones. Overall survival was longer when the density of T cells in the blood was higher.

The ends were cut back, 7 bases at V and 5 bases at J, with 11 bases in the middle. The germline gives CDR1 SQVTM, CDR2 ANQGSEA. CDR3 length equals 11 residues. This chain connects TRBV29-1 to TRBJ1-1; TRBD1 might be the D (5 bases). The clonotype comes from a woman aged 35 to 70 with stage I lung adenocarcinoma. The sample consisted of peripheral blood, taken before any cancer treatment. CDR3 coding DNA: TGCAGCGGGGGGATCTTGACTGAAGCTTTCTTT. Protein: CSGGILTEAFF. The full variable domain, completed using reference TRBV29-1 and TRBJ1-1, is SAVISQKPSRDICQRGTSLTIQCQVDSQVTMMFWYRQQPGQSLTLIATANQGSEATYESGFVIDKFPISRPNLTFSTLTVSNMSPEDSSIYLCSGGILTEAFFGQGTRLTVV.